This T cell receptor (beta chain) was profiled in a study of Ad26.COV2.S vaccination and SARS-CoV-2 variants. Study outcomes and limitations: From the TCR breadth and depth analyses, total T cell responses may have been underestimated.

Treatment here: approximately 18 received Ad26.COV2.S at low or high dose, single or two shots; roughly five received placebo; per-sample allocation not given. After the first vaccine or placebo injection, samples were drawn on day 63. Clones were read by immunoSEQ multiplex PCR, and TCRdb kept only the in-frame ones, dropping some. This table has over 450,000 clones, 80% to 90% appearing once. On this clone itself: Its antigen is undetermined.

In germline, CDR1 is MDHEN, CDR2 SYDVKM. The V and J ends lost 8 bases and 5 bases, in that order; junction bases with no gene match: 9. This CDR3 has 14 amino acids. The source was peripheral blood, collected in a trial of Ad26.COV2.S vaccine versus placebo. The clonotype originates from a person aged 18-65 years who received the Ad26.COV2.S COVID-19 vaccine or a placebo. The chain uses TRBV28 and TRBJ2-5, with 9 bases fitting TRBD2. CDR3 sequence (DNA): TGTGCCAGCCGAAAAGCGGGAGGTGGGGAGACCCAGTACTTC. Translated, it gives CASRKAGGGETQYF.